A single sample gave rise to the 32 T cell receptor beta chains below, sequenced in a study of T cell changes during pregnancy in multiple sclerosis. Clones were read by immunoSEQ multiplex PCR, and TCRdb kept only the in-frame ones, dropping some. This table holds roughly 68,000 clones, roughly 94% found once. The specimen comprised peripheral blood, sampled in the second trimester of pregnancy. These receptors were obtained from a female donor in good health, enrolled as a control in a pregnancy study.

The chain links TRBV7-2 to TRBJ1-2, with TRBD1 matching over 7 bases. Germline values: CDR1 SGHTA, CDR2 FQGNSA. V lost 1 base and J lost 6; bases outside the gene matches: 11. The CDR3 covers 16 residues. The CDR3 coding sequence is TGTGCCAGCAGCTTAGAGAGGGGGCTCCTTAGACATGGCTACACCTTC. Its translation is CASSLERGLLRHGYTF. Using reference TRBV7-2 and TRBJ1-2 for the parts outside the CDR3, the full variable domain is GAGVSQSPSNKVTEKGKDVELRCDPISGHTALYWYRQSLGQGLEFLIYFQGNSAPDKSGLPSDRFSAERTGGSVSTLTIQRTQQEDSAVYLCASSLERGLLRHGYTFGSGTRLTVV.

This sequence joins TRBV27 and TRBJ1-5; 9 bases line up with TRBD1. This CDR3 region has 18 residues. Germline CDR1 is MNHEY and CDR2 is SMNVEV (reference sequence). V lost 4 bases and J lost 6; bases outside the gene matches: 16. CDR3 nucleotides: TGTGCCAGCAGTTCTCGGCCTACAGGGGGCATGGAAGGTCAGCCCCAGCATTTT. Protein product: CASSSRPTGGMEGQPQHF.

Points on this clone: The sample has other DNA sequences that encode this CDR3 too. The chain carries TRBV6-5 and TRBJ1-1, with a tentative D call TRBD1 (6 bases). Per germline, CDR1 MNHEY and CDR2 SVGAGI. Deletions cut 0 bases from V and 2 bases from J, with 10 bases between. The CDR3 is 15 residues long. CDR3 bases: TGTGCCAGCAGTTACTCCTGGACAGATAACACTGAAGCTTTCTTT. Translation: CASSYSWTDNTEAFF.

This rearrangement joins TRBV11-2 to TRBJ2-7, with 7 nucleotides matching TRBD2. V lost 4 bases, J lost 4 bases, and 7 bases stayed unmatched. The CDR3 consists of 14 residues. Per germline, CDR1 SGHAT and CDR2 FQNNGV. The CDR3 region has the DNA TGTGCCAGCAGCTCCCTCCAGGGAGGGTACGAGCAGTACTTC. It translates to CASSSLQGGYEQYF.

This chain joins TRBV6-5 and TRBJ1-1, with a possible D match to TRBD1 (5 bases). This CDR3 contains 13 residues. The germline gives CDR1 MNHEY, CDR2 SVGAGI. V was trimmed by 4 bases and J by 1 base, leaving 7 bases between them. The CDR3 here is CASSSTENTEAFF. The CDR3 DNA reads TGTGCCAGCAGTTCGACAGAGAACACTGAAGCTTTCTTT.

The V gene is TRBV15, the J gene TRBJ1-5; D is uncertain. V was clipped by 2 bases and J by 11 bases, with 16 bases between them. Per the germline V gene, CDR1 is LNHNV and CDR2 is YYDKDF (reference sequence). The CDR3 covers 14 residues. The CDR3 loop reads CATSRILGLVTQHF. The CDR3 DNA is TGTGCCACCAGCAGAATCCTTGGACTGGTCACCCAGCATTTT.

This clone was recorded a few times. The chain uses TRBV15 and TRBJ1-5; 9 bases fit TRBD1. J lost 6 bases, V lost 0 bases, and 9 bases had no gene match. Germline V CDR1 and CDR2: LNHNV, YYDKDF (reference sequence). This CDR3 is built from 17 residues. The CDR3 DNA reads TGTGCCACCAGCAGAGATAGGGCACAGGGGGCGGTTCAGCCCCAGCATTTT. It is translated as CATSRDRAQGAVQPQHF.

This clone was counted a single time. The rearrangement links TRBV7-2 to TRBJ2-7; 8 bases agree with TRBD1. Germline trimming cut 5 bases from V and 2 bases from J; bases unmatched to any gene: 11. The germline gives CDR1 SGHTA, CDR2 FQGNSA. The CDR3 sequence is 16 residues long. As DNA, the CDR3 is TGTGCCAGCAGCCGTAGCGGACAGGGCGAGACCTACGAGCAGTACTTC. The encoded protein is CASSRSGQGETYEQYF.

The sample holds one count of this clone. This chain uses TRBV19 with TRBJ2-5; no clear D gene. CDR3 size: 14 residues. CDR1 is LNHDA and CDR2 is SQIVND in the germline V gene (reference sequence). Between the trimmed V and J ends, which lost 2 bases and 4 bases, there was a span of 11 bases. CDR3 DNA sequence: TGTGCCAGTAGTATAACGAGGCAGCGAGAGACCCAGTACTTC. Translation gives CASSITRQRETQYF.

V gene TRBV9 combines with J gene TRBJ1-2; D is possibly TRBD1 (5 bases). This CDR3 comprises 16 residues. V was cut by 3 bases and J by 4 bases, with 19 bases left in between. CDR1 is SGDLS and CDR2 is YYNGEE in the germline V gene. The CDR3 region is CASSAQSTGASYGYTF. The DNA of the CDR3 is TGTGCCAGCAGCGCACAGAGTACAGGTGCCAGCTATGGCTACACCTTC.

V is TRBV7-3 and J is TRBJ2-7; D not resolved. V lost 2 bases to trimming and J lost 2 bases, with 10 bases between them. The germline CDR1 and CDR2 sequences are SGHTA and FQGTGA. The CDR3 runs to 14 residues. The CDR3 DNA is TGTGCCAGCAGCTTATTTGGCGGTGCCTACGAGCAGTACTTC. It codes for CASSLFGGAYEQYF.

J is TRBJ1-5 and V is TRBV6-5; D may be TRBD1 (5 bases). This CDR3 comprises 14 residues. V was clipped by 2 bases and J by 3 bases, with 8 bases between them. Germline CDR1 reads MNHEY; CDR2 reads SVGAGI. The chain's CDR3 is CASSYAGDNQPQHF. The CDR3 region has the DNA TGTGCCAGCAGTTACGCGGGGGACAATCAGCCCCAGCATTTT.

The V and J genes are TRBV28 and TRBJ2-1, with 12 positions matching TRBD2. Trimming removed 5 bases from V and 2 bases from J; junction bases left unmatched: 4. The CDR3 runs to 16 residues. Germline loops: CDR1 MDHEN, CDR2 SYDVKM. CDR3 region: CASSPTSGRPYNEQFF. CDR3 DNA: TGTGCCAGCAGTCCAACTAGCGGGAGGCCCTACAATGAGCAGTTCTTC.

CDR3 residues: CAWSAGGPYEEQYF. In nucleotides, the CDR3 is TGTGCCTGGAGTGCGGGGGGGCCCTACGAGGAGCAGTACTTC. V gene TRBV30 combines with J gene TRBJ2-7, with TRBD2 matching over 8 bases. This CDR3 has 14 residues. V was clipped by 1 base and J by 7 bases; unmatched bases: 9. Germline CDR1 GTSNPN, CDR2 SVGIG (reference sequence).

The chain is built from TRBV5-1 and TRBJ1-4, with D maybe TRBD1 (5 bases). Trimming cost V 2 bases and J 6 bases, with 11 bases left between them. The CDR3 extends over 14 amino acids. Germline lookup yields CDR1 SGHRS and CDR2 YFSETQ. The CDR3 reads CASSLSQGDEKLFF. CDR3 nucleotide sequence: TGCGCCAGCAGCTTAAGTCAGGGTGATGAAAAACTGTTTTTT.

V gene TRBV7-9 combines with J gene TRBJ1-2, with TRBD1 matching 8 bases. Germline CDR1 and CDR2: SEHNR and FQNEAQ (reference sequence). The ends lost 5 bases at V and 4 bases at J; junction bases unmatched: 9. The CDR3 contains 15 residues. Here the CDR3 reads CASSRSAGTGYGYTF. The CDR3 DNA reads TGTGCCAGCAGCCGGTCCGCCGGGACAGGCTATGGCTACACCTTC.

This clone appeared a single time. The chain carries TRBV15 and TRBJ2-1, with 11 bases matching TRBD1. The CDR3 spans 14 residues. The V gene's germline CDR1 is LNHNV and CDR2 YYDKDF (reference sequence). Trimming at V came to 8 bases and at J to 4 bases, leaving 4 bases not matched to a gene. As DNA, the CDR3 is TGTGCCACCGGCGGGACAGGGGGTTACAATGAGCAGTTCTTC. Residues: CATGGTGGYNEQFF.

This chain uses TRBV15 with TRBJ1-1, with TRBD1 matching over 7 bases. The germline CDR1 and CDR2 sequences are LNHNV and YYDKDF (reference sequence). Losses at the gene ends were 2 bases for V and 11 bases for J; bases not matched to a gene: 5. The CDR3 loop spans 12 amino acids. The CDR3 sequence: CATSRQGQRAFF. The CDR3 DNA sequence: TGTGCCACCAGCAGACAGGGACAGAGGGCTTTCTTT.

CDR3 sequence: CASSFRGESNEKLFF. For the CDR3, the DNA is TGCGCCAGCAGCTTTCGGGGGGAGTCTAATGAAAAACTGTTTTTT. This chain connects TRBV5-1 to TRBJ1-4; D might be TRBD1 (5 bases). Trimming left V 2 bases short and J 3 bases short, with 11 bases between. This CDR3 contains 15 residues. Per the germline V gene, CDR1 is SGHRS and CDR2 is YFSETQ.

The V gene is TRBV25-1, the J gene TRBJ2-1; possible D gene TRBD2, 6 bases. V was clipped by 2 bases and J by 10 bases, with 18 bases between them. The CDR3 sequence is 15 residues long. CDR1 and CDR2 from the germline V gene are MGHDK and SYGVNS. CDR3 amino acids: CASSEGTSSEREQFF. The CDR3 nucleotides are TGTGCCAGCAGTGAAGGGACTTCCTCCGAGAGGGAGCAGTTCTTC. Variable domain in full (rest from reference TRBV25-1 and TRBJ2-1): EADIYQTPRYLVIGTGKKITLECSQTMGHDKMYWYQQDPGMELHLIHYSYGVNSTEKGDLSSESTVSRIRTEHFPLTLESARPSHTSQYLCASSEGTSSEREQFFGPGTRLTVL.

V gene TRBV15 combines with J gene TRBJ2-5, with 14 bases matching TRBD2. V lost 1 base to trimming and J lost 2 bases; unmatched junction nucleotides: 9. The CDR3 is made up of 19 amino acids. Looked up from germline, CDR1 is LNHNV and CDR2 is YYDKDF (reference sequence). The CDR3 reads CATSRGGLAGVWRQETQYF. Written as DNA, the CDR3 is TGTGCCACCAGCAGAGGGGGACTAGCGGGGGTGTGGAGGCAAGAGACCCAGTACTTC.

This chain connects TRBV2 to TRBJ2-1; 10 positions agree with TRBD1. CDR1 and CDR2 (germline): SNHLY, FYNNEI. The CDR3 is made up of 13 amino acids. The V and J ends lost 10 bases and 8 bases, in that order; junction bases with no gene match: 8. The chain's CDR3 is CATGTGVGHEQFF. DNA of the CDR3: TGTGCCACCGGGACAGGGGTCGGGCATGAGCAGTTCTTC.

The chain carries TRBV7-2 and TRBJ2-1; the match to TRBD2 covers 7 bases. The CDR3 extends over 16 amino acids. Germline CDR1 is SGHTA and CDR2 is FQGNSA. J gave up 3 bases and V 5 bases, and 10 bases lay outside the gene matches. The CDR3 loop is CASSRSRGSIYNEQFF. The DNA for the CDR3 is TGTGCCAGCAGCCGATCCCGCGGGAGTATCTACAATGAGCAGTTCTTC.

V usage is TRBV6-4 and J usage is TRBJ2-2; D possibly corresponds to TRBD1 (6 bases). The germline V gene has CDR1 MRHNA and CDR2 SNTAGT. V was pared by 3 bases and J by 5 bases, with 10 bases between. This CDR3 contains 14 residues. This CDR3 reads CASSETGATGELFF. The DNA for the CDR3 is TGTGCCAGCAGTGAGACAGGTGCTACCGGGGAGCTGTTTTTT.

This clone was seen only once. This rearrangement joins TRBV7-8 to TRBJ2-7; weak D call: TRBD2 (5 bases). Trimming took 1 base from V and 5 from J, leaving 9 bases between them. Per the germline V gene, CDR1 is SGHVS and CDR2 is FQNEAQ. CDR3 length: 13 amino acids. CDR3 coding DNA: TGTGCCAGCAGCTTAGAGAGGGTCCACGAGCAGTACTTC. This codes for CASSLERVHEQYF.

The chain recombines TRBV6-1 with TRBJ2-5, with a possible D match to TRBD2 (6 bases). Germline V gene sequence: CDR1 MNHNS, CDR2 SASEGT. The length of the CDR3 is 13 residues. Trimming pared 10 bases from V and 2 bases from J, leaving 14 bases between. CDR3 nucleotide sequence: TGTGCCATCACATTTAGCGGACAAGAGACCCAGTACTTC. Translating it yields CAITFSGQETQYF.

This sequence joins TRBV28 and TRBJ2-7; 11 bases agree with TRBD1. J gave up 3 bases and V 7 bases, and 11 bases lay outside the gene matches. The germline V gene encodes CDR1 MDHEN and CDR2 SYDVKM. This CDR3 has 16 residues. The CDR3 nucleotides read TGTGCCAGCACCCTGAGTTGGGGACAGGGGGGCTACGAGCAGTACTTC. Translating gives CASTLSWGQGGYEQYF.

The chain carries TRBV30 and TRBJ1-5; D perhaps matches TRBD1 (5 bases). The germline V and J ends were trimmed by 0 bases and 1 base, with 10 bases remaining between them. The germline V gene has CDR1 GTSNPN and CDR2 SVGIG (reference sequence). This CDR3 is 15 amino acids long. The CDR3 sequence: CAWSVSGVSNQPQHF. The DNA of the CDR3 is TGTGCCTGGAGTGTTTCGGGGGTAAGCAATCAGCCCCAGCATTTT.

The chain joins TRBV7-8 to TRBJ2-1; a weak D match, TRBD2 (5 bases). This CDR3 spans 13 amino acids. Germline values: CDR1 SGHVS, CDR2 FQNEAQ. Trimming removed 5 bases at V and 3 bases at J, with 8 bases between. The CDR3 nucleotides read TGTGCCAGCAGCCCAACTAGCTACAATGAGCAGTTCTTC. It codes for CASSPTSYNEQFF.

The rearrangement uses TRBV7-6 and TRBJ1-4; 9 bases are shared with TRBD1. The CDR3 has 14 residues. J was trimmed by 10 bases and V by 5 bases; bases with no gene match: 8. Germline CDR1 and CDR2: SGHVS and FNYEAQ. Here the CDR3 DNA reads TGTGCCAGCAGCACACAGGGGGCGAGTGGAAAACTGTTTTTT. Its protein product is CASSTQGASGKLFF.

The chain uses TRBV6-1 and TRBJ2-3; D remains unclear. Germline-derived CDR1 and CDR2 are MNHNS and SASEGT. The ends were cut back, 5 bases at V and 5 bases at J, with 11 bases in the middle. The CDR3 totals 13 residues. The CDR3 DNA sequence: TGTGCCAGCAGTATGACTGGCCTAGATACGCAGTATTTT. Translation: CASSMTGLDTQYF.

This sequence joins TRBV5-4 and TRBJ2-4; the D gene is possibly TRBD1 (6 bases). Germline-derived CDR1 and CDR2 are SGHNT and YYREEE (reference sequence). The V end was cut by 3 bases, the J end by 10 bases, with 17 bases between. The CDR3 consists of 14 residues. In DNA, the CDR3 is TGTGCCAGCAGCTCCCAATCACCCGGACAGATTCAGTACTTC. Its translation: CASSSQSPGQIQYF.